This T cell receptor beta chain stems from a study of T cells in Graves' hyperthyroidism and ophthalmopathy. Thyroid ultrasound, orbital computed tomography, clinical symptoms, and serum thyroxine and TRAb underpinned diagnoses. Each 10 ml fresh peripheral blood draw supplied the PBMCs. Worth noting for this clonotype: Its specificity is unknown.

General observations from the study: Blood also contained most expanded thyroid clonotypes above 0.001.

This CDR3 contains 17 residues. CDR1 and CDR2 from the germline V gene are SGHNT and YYREEE (reference sequence). V gave up 6 bases and J gave up 1 base; unmatched junction bases: 14. Amplification yielded TCR beta CDR3 regions, with RNA transcripts as the source. Carried out on the TCR CDR3, a first-round RT-PCR used the HTBI primer set. TCRdb reprocessed the multiplex PCR reads via MiXCR and lists one record per CDR3 protein. Of around 800,000 distinct CDR3 sequences listed, 35% to 40% are singletons. The sequencing sample was made of blood. The TCR was taken from a young man with Graves' hyperthyroidism. The J gene is TRBJ1-2, the V gene TRBV5-4; 8 nucleotides line up with TRBD1. Here the CDR3 DNA reads TGTGCCAGCAAGAGACAGGGGACGATTTCAATTAACTATGGCTACACCTTC. Encoded protein: CASKRQGTISINYGYTF.